Listed here are 26 T cell receptor beta chains from one sample, sequenced in a study of blood T cell repertoires in COVID-19. Sequencing was performed with immunoSEQ multiplex PCR; in TCRdb, only in-frame clones are kept and a portion is missing. The sample records some 260,000 clones, around four fifths being singletons. What was sequenced was PBMCs or T cells enriched from blood (not recorded which). All receptors derive from a man aged 30 to 45 with acute COVID-19.

The chain is built from TRBV28 and TRBJ2-1; 14 positions agree with TRBD2. Germline CDR1 MDHEN, CDR2 SYDVKM. This CDR3 region has 16 residues. V dropped 5 bases and J dropped 7; count of bases not matched to a gene: 7. As DNA, the CDR3 is TGTGCCAGCAGTCCAATCGGGACTAGCGGGAGTAATGAGCAGTTCTTC. It translates to CASSPIGTSGSNEQFF.

The chain couples TRBV6-4 to TRBJ2-1; 8 bases map to TRBD1. J lost 6 bases, V lost 6 bases, and 4 bases had no gene match. Germline V CDR1 and CDR2: MRHNA, SNTAGT. The CDR3 length is 13 residues. CDR3 in amino acids: CASSIDRGNEQFF. The CDR3 DNA reads TGTGCCAGCAGCATTGACAGGGGCAATGAGCAGTTCTTC.

This chain joins TRBV28 and TRBJ1-6; D might be TRBD1 (6 bases). Trimming took 8 bases from V and 14 from J, leaving 22 bases between them. The CDR3 runs to 14 residues. CDR1 is MDHEN and CDR2 is SYDVKM in the germline V gene. The CDR3 reads CASLGGLTGGTLHF. In nucleotides, the CDR3 is TGTGCCAGCCTTGGGGGGCTAACGGGAGGGACCCTCCACTTT.

This clone was found once. The gene calls are TRBV30 and TRBJ1-2; tentatively, D is TRBD1 (5 bases). The CDR3 length is 15 residues. Trimming removed 0 bases from V and 6 bases from J, with 17 bases in between. Germline V gene sequence: CDR1 GTSNPN, CDR2 SVGIG (reference sequence). CDR3 in DNA: TGTGCCTGGAGTGTACGGGACGCCCGCGGGGATGGCTACACCTTC. It translates to CAWSVRDARGDGYTF.

This clone appeared a few times. The CDR3 nucleotides read TGCGCCAGCAGTCGGACAGGGATGGGGGACTATGGCTACACCTTC. It yields the protein CASSRTGMGDYGYTF. This sequence joins TRBV5-1 and TRBJ1-2, with TRBD1 identical over 8 bases. The CDR3 covers 15 residues. After removal of 5 bases from V and 3 bases from J, the junction contained 9 bases not matched to a gene. Looked up from germline, CDR1 is SGHRS and CDR2 is YFSETQ.

The gene calls are TRBV24-1 and TRBJ2-3; 12 bases align to TRBD2. Germline V gives CDR1 KGHDR, CDR2 SFDVKD. V was pared by 3 bases and J by 4 bases, with 4 bases of the junction left unmatched. The CDR3 totals 16 residues. CDR3 in DNA: TGTGCCACCAGTGATCGGACTAGCGGGGTCTCAGATACGCAGTATTTT. The encoded protein is CATSDRTSGVSDTQYF.

The chain employs TRBV15 and TRBJ2-3; 11 nucleotides match TRBD2. Germline-derived CDR1 and CDR2 are LNHNV and YYDKDF (reference sequence). This CDR3 region has 17 residues. The V and J ends lost 1 base and 3 bases, in that order; junction bases with no gene match: 6. CDR3 sequence reads: CATSRGPTSGSTDTQYF. CDR3 coding DNA: TGTGCCACCAGCAGAGGCCCTACTAGCGGGAGTACAGATACGCAGTATTTT.

V is TRBV20-1 and J is TRBJ2-1; D is possibly TRBD2 (5 bases). The germline gives CDR1 DFQATT, CDR2 SNEGSKA (reference sequence). The CDR3 length is 11 residues. Trimming removed 7 bases at V and 7 bases at J, with 11 bases between. The CDR3 is CSGASRNEQFF. DNA of the CDR3: TGCAGTGGGGCTAGCCGTAATGAGCAGTTCTTC.

The genes are TRBV3-1 (or the pseudogene TRBV3-2) and TRBJ1-1; TRBD1 agrees at 8 bases. The CDR3 consists of 15 residues. V gave up 9 bases and J gave up 7 bases; unmatched junction bases: 16. Germline V gene sequence: CDR1 LGHDT, CDR2 YNNKEL (reference sequence). The CDR3 spells CASSPDRDGPLEAFF. The CDR3 DNA reads as TGTGCCAGTTCCCCGGACAGGGACGGCCCTCTTGAAGCTTTCTTT.

This chain joins TRBV2 and TRBJ1-4; 7 bases align to TRBD1. CDR1 SNHLY and CDR2 FYNNEI come from the germline V gene. The CDR3 covers 13 residues. Trimming at V came to 9 bases and at J to 2 bases, leaving 3 bases not matched to a gene. CDR3 protein: CASSGQTNEKLFF. The CDR3 region has the DNA TGTGCCAGTTCGGGACAGACTAATGAAAAACTGTTTTTT.

CDR3 in DNA: TGCGCCAGCAGCCAAGATGGAAGGGGTGGGGTCACTGAAGCTTTCTTT. Its protein product is CASSQDGRGGVTEAFF. The chain couples TRBV4-1 to TRBJ1-1; TRBD1 might be the D (5 bases). V shed 0 bases and J shed 4 bases, with 15 bases lying between them. The V gene's germline CDR1 is MGHRA and CDR2 YSYEKL. The CDR3 has 16 residues.

The V call is TRBV18, the J call TRBJ1-4; D possibly corresponds to TRBD1 (5 bases). This CDR3 has 14 amino acids. Germline V gene data show CDR1 as KGHSH and CDR2 as LQKENI. Trimming removed 6 bases from V and 7 bases from J, with 15 bases in between. This CDR3 is CASSLQGLREKLFF. DNA for the CDR3: TGTGCCAGCTCGCTCCAGGGTCTTCGTGAAAAACTGTTTTTT.

The chain uses TRBV6-5 and TRBJ2-7, with D maybe TRBD1 (5 bases). CDR1 is MNHEY and CDR2 is SVGAGI in the germline V gene. The CDR3 is made up of 11 amino acids. Trimming left V 8 bases short and J 3 bases short, with 8 bases between. CDR3 nucleotide sequence: TGTGCCAGCCAGGGTTACTACGAGCAGTACGTC. Residues: CASQGYYEQYV.

The chain recombines TRBV6-1 with TRBJ2-7; a possible D gene is TRBD1 (5 bases). V was shortened by 0 bases and J by 3 bases, with 12 bases between the two germline ends. Germline V gene sequence: CDR1 MNHNS, CDR2 SASEGT. The CDR3 length is 15 residues. CDR3 DNA: TGTGCCAGCAGTGAAGCGAACAGGAAAGTCTACGAGCAGTACGTC. Its translation: CASSEANRKVYEQYV.

The rearrangement links TRBV27 to TRBJ2-5, with 11 bases identical to TRBD1. Germline values: CDR1 MNHEY, CDR2 SMNVEV (reference sequence). The CDR3 length is 14 residues. Losses at the gene ends were 3 bases for V and 11 bases for J; bases not matched to a gene: 8. In DNA, the CDR3 is TGTGCCAGCAGTTTGTACCGGGACAGGGGGTTTCAGTACTTC. Its protein product is CASSLYRDRGFQYF.

The CDR3 loop reads CASSLGQRSYEQYV. The CDR3 bases are TGTGCCAGCAGCTTGGGTCAGCGCTCCTACGAGCAGTACGTC. The gene calls are TRBV7-8 and TRBJ2-7, with D hard to call. V shed 3 bases and J shed 0 bases, with 9 bases lying between them. The V gene's germline CDR1 is SGHVS and CDR2 FQNEAQ. The CDR3 has 14 residues.

This sequence joins TRBV11-3 and TRBJ2-1, with 8 positions matching TRBD2. After removal of 5 bases from V and 9 bases from J, the junction contained 15 bases not matched to a gene. The CDR3 totals 16 residues. From germline, CDR1 is SGHNT and CDR2 YENEEA. Here the CDR3 reads CASSVRGHREGLEQFF. CDR3 nucleotide sequence: TGTGCCAGCAGCGTCAGAGGCCACCGGGAGGGGCTTGAGCAGTTCTTC.

The genes are TRBV7-9 and TRBJ1-5; 8 nucleotides match TRBD1. CDR1 SEHNR and CDR2 FQNEAQ come from the germline V gene (reference sequence). The CDR3 is 15 residues long. Trimming took 5 bases from V and 1 from J; bases not matched to a gene: 4. CDR3: CASSKTGGSNQPQHF. The CDR3 DNA follows: TGTGCCAGCAGCAAAACAGGGGGGAGCAATCAGCCCCAGCATTTT.

This clone was picked up one time. The chain couples TRBV19 to TRBJ2-1; 7 nucleotides match TRBD1. The junction had 4 bases not matched to a gene; V was cut back by 2 bases and J by 9 bases. This CDR3 is 13 amino acids long. Germline CDR1 and CDR2: LNHDA and SQIVND (reference sequence). The CDR3 sequence: CASSIWGQTEQFF. The CDR3 DNA sequence: TGTGCCAGTAGTATATGGGGACAGACTGAGCAGTTCTTC.

The chain is built from TRBV5-1 and TRBJ1-6, with TRBD1 matching 8 bases. Germline trimming cut 2 bases from V and 10 bases from J; bases unmatched to any gene: 8. CDR3 length: 15 residues. Germline V gives CDR1 SGHRS, CDR2 YFSETQ. CDR3 in amino acids: CASSFQGADGSPLHF. The DNA for the CDR3 is TGCGCCAGCAGCTTTCAGGGGGCGGATGGATCACCCCTCCACTTT.

The CDR3 DNA follows: TGTGCCAGCAGTTGGGGCCCGGGACAGGGCTTTGGTACGCAGTATTTT. Protein sequence: CASSWGPGQGFGTQYF. This chain uses TRBV27 with TRBJ2-3, with 9 bases aligning to TRBD1. Germline CDR1 reads MNHEY; CDR2 reads SMNVEV (reference sequence). The CDR3 is 16 amino acids. J was trimmed by 8 bases and V by 4 bases; bases with no gene match: 13.

This sequence joins TRBV4-2 and TRBJ1-1, with a possible D match to TRBD1 (6 bases). This CDR3 is 16 amino acids long. The V end lost 3 bases, the J end lost 0 bases, and 14 bases lay between the germline ends. Looked up from germline, CDR1 is LGHNA and CDR2 is YNFKEQ. This CDR3 reads CASSHKRTDLNTEAFF. CDR3 coding DNA: TGTGCCAGCAGCCATAAGAGGACAGACTTGAACACTGAAGCTTTCTTT.

The chain links TRBV15 to TRBJ2-3, with D perhaps matching TRBD1 (5 bases). The V end lost 1 base, the J end lost 9 bases, and 17 bases lay between the germline ends. The CDR3 spans 15 residues. Looked up from germline, CDR1 is LNHNV and CDR2 is YYDKDF (reference sequence). CDR3 DNA: TGTGCCACCAGCAGAGGTCTACAGGTCCCTGGGACGCAGTATTTT. Residues: CATSRGLQVPGTQYF.

V usage is TRBV7-9 and J usage is TRBJ2-7; maybe TRBD2 (5 bases). Trimming cost V 5 bases and J 3 bases, with 8 bases left between them. The CDR3 contains 12 residues. Germline CDR1 is SEHNR and CDR2 is FQNEAQ (reference sequence). The CDR3, as DNA: TGTGCCAGCAGCGCCGGGAACTACGAGCAGTACGTC. Its protein product is CASSAGNYEQYV.

The rearrangement uses TRBV5-8 and TRBJ2-1, with 16 positions matching TRBD2. The CDR3 contains 16 residues. The germline V gene encodes CDR1 SGHTS and CDR2 YDEGEE. After removal of 3 bases from V and 9 bases from J, the junction contained 6 bases not matched to a gene. The CDR3 sequence: CASSSGLAGGSGEQFF. The CDR3 nucleotides are TGTGCCAGCAGCTCGGGACTAGCGGGGGGGTCGGGTGAGCAGTTCTTC.

The chain carries TRBV27 and TRBJ2-3; 7 bases match TRBD1. From germline, CDR1 is MNHEY and CDR2 SMNVEV (reference sequence). The CDR3 is made up of 14 amino acids. J gave up 3 bases and V 3 bases, and 3 bases lay outside the gene matches. CDR3 nucleotide sequence: TGTGCCAGCAGTTTTGGCAGGGGGACAGATACGCAGTATTTT. It yields the protein CASSFGRGTDTQYF.